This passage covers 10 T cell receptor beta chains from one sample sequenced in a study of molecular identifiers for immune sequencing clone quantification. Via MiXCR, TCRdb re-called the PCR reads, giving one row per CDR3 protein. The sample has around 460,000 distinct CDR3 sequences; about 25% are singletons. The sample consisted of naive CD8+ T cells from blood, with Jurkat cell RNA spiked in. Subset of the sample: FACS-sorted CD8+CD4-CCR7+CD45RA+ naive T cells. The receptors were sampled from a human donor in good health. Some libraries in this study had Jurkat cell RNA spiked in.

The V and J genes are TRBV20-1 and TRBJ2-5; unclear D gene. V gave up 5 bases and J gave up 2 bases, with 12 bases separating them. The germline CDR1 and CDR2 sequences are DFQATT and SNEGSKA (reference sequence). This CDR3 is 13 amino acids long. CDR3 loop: CSADQASQETQYF. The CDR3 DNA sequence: TGCAGTGCTGACCAGGCTTCACAAGAGACCCAGTACTTC.

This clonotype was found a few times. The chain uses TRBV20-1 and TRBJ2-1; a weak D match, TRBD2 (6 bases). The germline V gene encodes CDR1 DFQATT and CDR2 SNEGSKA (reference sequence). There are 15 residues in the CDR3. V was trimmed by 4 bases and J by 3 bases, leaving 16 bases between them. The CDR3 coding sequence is TGCAGTGCTACCCCGGTTTCGGGAGACTACAATGAGCAGTTCTTC. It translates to CSATPVSGDYNEQFF.

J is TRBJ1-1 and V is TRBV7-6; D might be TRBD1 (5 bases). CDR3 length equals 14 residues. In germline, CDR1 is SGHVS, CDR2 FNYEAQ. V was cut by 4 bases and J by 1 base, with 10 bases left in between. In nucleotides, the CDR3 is TGTGCCAGCAGCTCCGGGGGAGCGAACACTGAAGCTTTCTTT. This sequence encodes CASSSGGANTEAFF. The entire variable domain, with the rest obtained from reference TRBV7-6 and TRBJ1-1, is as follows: GAGVSQSPRYKVTKRGQDVALRCDPISGHVSLYWYRQALGQGPEFLTYFNYEAQQDKSGLPNDRFSAERPEGSISTLTIQRTEQRDSAMYRCASSSGGANTEAFFGQGTRLTVV.

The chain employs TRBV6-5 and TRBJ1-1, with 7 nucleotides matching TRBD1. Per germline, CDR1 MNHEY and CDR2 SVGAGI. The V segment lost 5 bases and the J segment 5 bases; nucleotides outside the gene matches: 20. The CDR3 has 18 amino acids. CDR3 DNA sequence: TGTGCCAGCAGTCCCCTAGGACAGGCAGATTCTTACTGGACTGAAGCTTTCTTT. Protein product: CASSPLGQADSYWTEAFF.

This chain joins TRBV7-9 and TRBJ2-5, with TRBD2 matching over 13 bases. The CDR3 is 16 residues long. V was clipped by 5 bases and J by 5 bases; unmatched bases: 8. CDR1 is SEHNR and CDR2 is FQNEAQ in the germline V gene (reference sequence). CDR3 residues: CASSQGLAGALETQYF. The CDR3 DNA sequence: TGTGCCAGCAGCCAAGGACTAGCGGGGGCGTTGGAGACCCAGTACTTC.

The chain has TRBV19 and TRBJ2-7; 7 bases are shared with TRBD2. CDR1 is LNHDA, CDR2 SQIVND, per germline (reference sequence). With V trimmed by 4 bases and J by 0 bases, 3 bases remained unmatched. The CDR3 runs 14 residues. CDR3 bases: TGTGCCAGTAGTAGCGGGGGACTCTCCTACGAGCAGTACTTC. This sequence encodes CASSSGGLSYEQYF.

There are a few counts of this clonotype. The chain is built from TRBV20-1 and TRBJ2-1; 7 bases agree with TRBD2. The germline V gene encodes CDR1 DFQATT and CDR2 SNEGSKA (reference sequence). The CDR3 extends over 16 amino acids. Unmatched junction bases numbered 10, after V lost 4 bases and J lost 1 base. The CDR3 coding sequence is TGCAGTGCTACCCTATATCCAGCGGGATCCTACAATGAGCAGTTCTTC. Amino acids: CSATLYPAGSYNEQFF.

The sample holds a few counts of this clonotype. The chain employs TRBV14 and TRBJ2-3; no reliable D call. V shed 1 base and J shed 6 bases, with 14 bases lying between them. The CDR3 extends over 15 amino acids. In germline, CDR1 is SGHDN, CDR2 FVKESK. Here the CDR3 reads CASSQVLAEWDTQYF. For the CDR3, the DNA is TGTGCCAGCAGCCAAGTCTTGGCGGAGTGGGATACGCAGTATTTT.

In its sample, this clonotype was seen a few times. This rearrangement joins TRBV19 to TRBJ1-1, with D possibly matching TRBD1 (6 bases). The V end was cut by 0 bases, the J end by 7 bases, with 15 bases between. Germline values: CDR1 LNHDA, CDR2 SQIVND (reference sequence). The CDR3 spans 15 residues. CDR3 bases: TGTGCCAGTAGTATAGATTTTACAGGGAGAAATGAAGCTTTCTTT. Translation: CASSIDFTGRNEAFF.

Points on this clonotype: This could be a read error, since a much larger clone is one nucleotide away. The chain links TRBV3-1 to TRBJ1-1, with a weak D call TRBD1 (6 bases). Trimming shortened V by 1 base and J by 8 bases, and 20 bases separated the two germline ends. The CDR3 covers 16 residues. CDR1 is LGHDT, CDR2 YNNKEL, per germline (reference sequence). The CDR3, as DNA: TGTGCCAGCAGCCAAGGGGTATTAACAGGGCAGTCGGAAGCTTTCTTT. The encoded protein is CASSQGVLTGQSEAFF.